The 7 T cell receptor beta chains below were found in one sample sequenced in a study of blood T cell repertoires in COVID-19. TCRdb's copy holds only in-frame clones and misses some; the assay was immunoSEQ multiplex PCR. The table records a few hundred thousand clones, about nine tenths of them present only once. The sequenced material came from PBMCs or T cells enriched from blood (not recorded which). The receptors originated from a man between 25 and 39 years old who had recovered from COVID-19.

This CDR3 reads CASSLTGGNGYTF. The CDR3 DNA follows: TGTGCCAGCAGCCTAACAGGGGGCAATGGCTACACCTTC. The chain couples TRBV11-2 to TRBJ1-2; 9 bases match TRBD1. The CDR3 loop spans 13 amino acids. With V trimmed by 5 bases and J by 6 bases, 4 bases remained unmatched. Germline CDR1 SGHAT, CDR2 FQNNGV.

CDR3 bases: TGTGCCAGCAGCTTGTCGGTCGACCCCGGGTATGGCTACACCTTC. As protein: CASSLSVDPGYGYTF. The J gene is TRBJ1-2, the V gene TRBV5-6; D call uncertain. V lost 1 base to trimming and J lost 5 bases, with 15 bases between them. Germline V gene data show CDR1 as SGHDT and CDR2 as YYEEEE. The CDR3 has 15 amino acids.

V usage is TRBV4-1 and J usage is TRBJ2-2; TRBD1 agrees at 7 bases. Germline lookup yields CDR1 MGHRA and CDR2 YSYEKL. Losses at the gene ends were 3 bases for V and 4 bases for J; bases not matched to a gene: 5. This CDR3 spans 15 amino acids. The CDR3: CASSQSTGSTGELFF. The CDR3 nucleotides are TGCGCCAGCAGCCAGTCGACAGGGAGCACCGGGGAGCTGTTTTTT.

The genes are TRBV5-1 and TRBJ2-7; TRBD2 aligns across 12 bases. The CDR3 is 18 residues long. V shed 1 base, J shed 4 bases, and the junction held 12 bases outside the gene matches. Germline loops: CDR1 SGHRS, CDR2 YFSETQ. Written as DNA, the CDR3 is TGCGCCAGCAGCTTGAGTTCCCCACTAGCGGGAGGTCGGTACGAGCAGTACTTC. This sequence encodes CASSLSSPLAGGRYEQYF.

The J gene is TRBJ2-7, the V gene TRBV6-5, with D tentatively TRBD1 (6 bases). The V end was cut by 6 bases, the J end by 3 bases, with 15 bases between. The germline V gene encodes CDR1 MNHEY and CDR2 SVGAGI. CDR3 length: 14 amino acids. The CDR3 here is CASSRGQRNYEQYF. DNA of the CDR3: TGTGCCAGCAGCCGCGGACAGAGGAACTACGAGCAGTACTTC.

The chain uses TRBV19 and TRBJ1-1; TRBD1 is a possible D gene (5 bases). Germline-derived CDR1 and CDR2 are LNHDA and SQIVND (reference sequence). There are 15 residues in the CDR3. The V end was cut by 3 bases, the J end by 8 bases, with 19 bases between. The CDR3 is CASSIRGGFNPEAFF. In nucleotides, the CDR3 is TGTGCCAGTAGTATCCGGGGGGGGTTTAATCCCGAAGCTTTCTTT.

This clone showed up just a few times. The genes are TRBV14 and TRBJ2-7; TRBD1 aligns across 11 bases. The germline CDR1 and CDR2 sequences are SGHDN and FVKESK. The CDR3 consists of 15 residues. Trimming took 1 base from V and 3 from J; bases not matched to a gene: 2. CDR3 bases: TGTGCCAGCAGCCAAGCTGGGACAGGGGGCTACGAGCAGTACTTC. It specifies CASSQAGTGGYEQYF. The variable domain in full, with the rest retrieved from reference TRBV14 and TRBJ2-7, is EAGVTQFPSHSVIEKGQTVTLRCDPISGHDNLYWYRRVMGKEIKFLLHFVKESKQDESGMPNNRFLAERTGGTYSTLKVQPAELEDSGVYFCASSQAGTGGYEQYFGPGTRLTVT.